These 21 T cell receptor beta chains were sequenced from one sample in a study of shared clonotypes between healthy human individuals. Produced via immunoSEQ multiplex PCR; TCRdb's table is partial and in-frame only. The repertoire holds around 600,000 clones, approximately 96% seen once, with around 0.12% in the top ten. Positive CCR7 selection of CD45RO-negative cells yielded the naive CD8 cells, and terminally differentiated effector memory CD45RA+ cells were excluded. Sequencing was performed on naive CD8+ T cells sorted from blood. Receptor source: a woman aged 25-40 years in good health.

The chain joins TRBV6-4 to TRBJ1-2, with a tentative D call TRBD1 (5 bases). The CDR3 totals 13 residues. Germline V lookup: CDR1 MRHNA, CDR2 SNTAGT. Trimming shortened V by 3 bases and J by 4 bases, and 9 bases separated the two germline ends. This CDR3 reads CASSESGFYGYTF. DNA of the CDR3: TGTGCCAGCAGTGAATCAGGGTTCTATGGCTACACCTTC.

This clone showed up just once. The J gene is TRBJ2-7, the V gene TRBV2; D is uncertain. The germline V gene encodes CDR1 SNHLY and CDR2 FYNNEI. The CDR3 sequence is 14 residues long. V was pared by 7 bases and J by 2 bases, with 15 bases between. Here the CDR3 DNA reads TGTGCCAGCACCCCTATTTGGCAAACCTACGAGCAGTACTTC. It is translated as CASTPIWQTYEQYF.

The genes are TRBV19 and TRBJ2-5; a possible D gene is TRBD1 (5 bases). Germline V lookup: CDR1 LNHDA, CDR2 SQIVND (reference sequence). This CDR3 is built from 15 residues. V shed 1 base and J shed 5 bases, with 14 bases lying between them. CDR3 bases: TGTGCCAGTAGTATAGGGACACAAAACAGGGAGACCCAGTACTTC. Translating it yields CASSIGTQNRETQYF.

The CDR3 spells CASSQVTGGELFF. The CDR3 DNA reads TGCGCCAGCAGCCAGGTAACCGGAGGGGAGCTGTTTTTT. The V gene is TRBV4-1, the J gene TRBJ2-2; D is uncertain. Trimming cost V 3 bases and J 8 bases, with 10 bases left between them. Germline CDR1 and CDR2: MGHRA and YSYEKL. This CDR3 region has 13 residues.

This chain connects TRBV6-5 to TRBJ2-3; D remains ambiguous. Trimming removed 0 bases at V and 4 bases at J, with 8 bases between. CDR3 size: 14 residues. Germline loops: CDR1 MNHEY, CDR2 SVGAGI. The CDR3 DNA sequence: TGTGCCAGCAGTTACTCGAAGTACGCAGATACGCAGTATTTT. Encoded protein: CASSYSKYADTQYF.

In this sample, this clone turned up once. The V call is TRBV16, the J call TRBJ2-7, with 8 bases matching TRBD1. This CDR3 has 12 residues. CDR1 and CDR2 (germline): KGHSY, FQNENV. J lost 6 bases, V lost 3 bases, and 1 base had no gene match. CDR3 DNA sequence: TGTGCCAGCAGCCAGGACAGGGCCGAGCAGTACTTC. Residues: CASSQDRAEQYF.

The CDR3 is CASGGGTGSYEQYF. CDR3 sequence (DNA): TGTGCCAGCGGAGGGGGGACAGGATCCTACGAGCAGTACTTC. This rearrangement joins TRBV2 to TRBJ2-7, with 8 bases lining up with TRBD1. The V and J ends lost 8 bases and 1 base, in that order; junction bases with no gene match: 7. This CDR3 has 14 residues. The germline V gene has CDR1 SNHLY and CDR2 FYNNEI.

This clone appeared once. The gene calls are TRBV7-3 and TRBJ2-3; TRBD2 matches 14 bases. The germline gives CDR1 SGHTA, CDR2 FQGTGA. The CDR3 is 17 amino acids. Trimming took 3 bases from V and 1 from J; bases not matched to a gene: 3. The CDR3 DNA reads as TGTGCCAGCAGCTTCCGACTAGCGGGAGGGGGCACAGATACGCAGTATTTT. Amino acids: CASSFRLAGGGTDTQYF.

The chain joins TRBV19 to TRBJ2-1, with TRBD2 identical over 8 bases. The CDR3 loop spans 17 amino acids. Per the germline V gene, CDR1 is LNHDA and CDR2 is SQIVND (reference sequence). V gave up 0 bases and J gave up 4 bases; unmatched junction bases: 8. CDR3 coding DNA: TGTGCCAGTAGTATAGATGGCTATGGGACTAGATACAATGAGCAGTTCTTC. Its translation: CASSIDGYGTRYNEQFF.

The chain uses TRBV7-8 and TRBJ2-7; perhaps TRBD1 as D (5 bases). The ends were cut back, 6 bases at V and 5 bases at J, with 17 bases in the middle. The CDR3 consists of 14 residues. CDR1 and CDR2 from the germline V gene are SGHVS and FQNEAQ. The CDR3 region has the DNA TGTGCCAGCAGATTGGGGCAGGGTCTGGACGAGCAGTACTTC. It is translated as CASRLGQGLDEQYF.

The rearrangement joins TRBV27 to TRBJ2-7, with TRBD1 matching over 7 bases. The CDR3 spans 13 residues. CDR1 is MNHEY, CDR2 SMNVEV, per germline (reference sequence). Losses at the gene ends were 6 bases for V and 5 bases for J; bases not matched to a gene: 7. CDR3 in amino acids: CASSPYTGDEQYF. In DNA form, the CDR3 reads TGTGCCAGCAGCCCCTACACAGGGGACGAGCAGTACTTC.

The chain carries TRBV29-1 and TRBJ2-5; possibly TRBD1 or TRBD2 for D (5 bases each). The V end was cut by 3 bases, the J end by 1 base, with 15 bases between. The V gene's germline CDR1 is SQVTM and CDR2 ANQGSEA. CDR3 length equals 15 residues. CDR3 DNA sequence: TGCAGCGTTGACTCCCAGGGCGGGCTCCAAGAGACCCAGTACTTC. Translating gives CSVDSQGGLQETQYF. Filled out from reference TRBV29-1 and TRBJ2-5, the complete variable domain reads SAVISQKPSRDICQRGTSLTIQCQVDSQVTMMFWYRQQPGQSLTLIATANQGSEATYESGFVIDKFPISRPNLTFSTLTVSNMSPEDSSIYLCSVDSQGGLQETQYFGPGTRLLVL.

This CDR3 reads CASREITYNEQFF. The CDR3, as DNA: TGTGCCAGTAGGGAGATCACGTACAATGAGCAGTTCTTC. The chain is built from TRBV19 and TRBJ2-1; no reliable D call. The germline gives CDR1 LNHDA, CDR2 SQIVND (reference sequence). The CDR3 has 13 amino acids. V lost 6 bases and J lost 4, with 10 bases in between.

V and J are TRBV4-1 and TRBJ2-1, with 8 nucleotides matching TRBD2. The CDR3 loop spans 18 amino acids. The trim removed 1 base at V and 7 bases at J, leaving 15 bases unmatched. Germline V gives CDR1 MGHRA, CDR2 YSYEKL. CDR3 sequence reads: CASSQVQGSGTKRNEQFF. Here the CDR3 DNA reads TGCGCCAGCAGCCAAGTACAGGGTAGCGGGACCAAGAGGAATGAGCAGTTCTTC.

The chain couples TRBV5-6 to TRBJ2-7; tentatively, D is TRBD1 (7 bases). This CDR3 region has 14 residues. V lost 6 bases to trimming and J lost 3 bases, with 16 bases between them. Germline V gene lookup returns CDR1 SGHDT and CDR2 YYEEEE. The DNA of the CDR3 is TGTGCCAGCACCACCCCAGGGGGGAGCTACGAGCAGTACTTC. Its protein product is CASTTPGGSYEQYF. The complete variable domain, with remaining parts taken from reference TRBV5-6 and TRBJ2-7, reads DAGVTQSPTHLIKTRGQQVTLRCSPKSGHDTVSWYQQALGQGPQFIFQYYEEEERQRGNFPDRFSGHQFPNYSSELNVNALLLGDSALYLCASTTPGGSYEQYFGPGTRLTVT.

V usage is TRBV19 and J usage is TRBJ1-1, with D possibly being TRBD1 (6 bases). There are 15 residues in the CDR3. Trimming stripped 5 bases from V and 3 bases from J, with 16 bases between. Germline loops: CDR1 LNHDA, CDR2 SQIVND (reference sequence). As DNA, the CDR3 is TGTGCCAGTAGTGTCACAGGGTGGGGAGACACTGAAGCTTTCTTT. Translating gives CASSVTGWGDTEAFF.

V and J are TRBV28 and TRBJ2-5; D tentatively fits TRBD1 or TRBD2 (5 bases each). This CDR3 has 15 amino acids. Per germline, CDR1 MDHEN and CDR2 SYDVKM. With 3 bases removed from V and 4 bases from J, the gap between germline ends came to 15 bases. The CDR3 region is CASSFIGTPVETQYF. The CDR3 region has the DNA TGTGCCAGCAGTTTTATCGGGACCCCTGTAGAGACCCAGTACTTC.

The genes are TRBV9 and TRBJ2-3; 7 nucleotides agree with TRBD2. The CDR3 extends over 15 amino acids. The junction had 7 bases not matched to a gene; V was cut back by 2 bases and J by 4 bases. Looked up from germline, CDR1 is SGDLS and CDR2 is YYNGEE. This CDR3 reads CASSVVSGVADTQYF. CDR3 nucleotide sequence: TGTGCCAGCAGCGTTGTAAGCGGGGTTGCAGATACGCAGTATTTT.

The V and J genes are TRBV9 and TRBJ2-7, with D perhaps TRBD1 (5 bases). Germline V CDR1 and CDR2: SGDLS, YYNGEE. The CDR3 extends over 14 amino acids. V was trimmed by 0 bases and J by 1 base, leaving 8 bases between them. CDR3 sequence: CASSVARQSYEQYF. The CDR3 bases are TGTGCCAGCAGCGTAGCCCGACAGTCCTACGAGCAGTACTTC.

The rearrangement joins TRBV11-3 to TRBJ2-6; D unresolved. Germline V gene data show CDR1 as SGHNT and CDR2 as YENEEA. The V and J ends lost 1 base and 0 bases respectively, with 16 bases between them. The CDR3 is 19 amino acids. The CDR3 reads CASSLVVSAQVSGANVLTF. CDR3 in DNA: TGTGCCAGCAGCTTAGTAGTGAGCGCCCAAGTCTCTGGGGCCAACGTCCTGACTTTC.

The chain uses TRBV4-2 and TRBJ2-1; D is ambiguous. V dropped 3 bases and J dropped 8 bases, with 8 bases sitting between them. The CDR3 is made up of 12 amino acids. Germline assignment: CDR1 LGHNA and CDR2 YNFKEQ. The CDR3 coding sequence is TGTGCCAGCAGCCATGAATGGGATGAGCAGTTCTTC. It yields the protein CASSHEWDEQFF.